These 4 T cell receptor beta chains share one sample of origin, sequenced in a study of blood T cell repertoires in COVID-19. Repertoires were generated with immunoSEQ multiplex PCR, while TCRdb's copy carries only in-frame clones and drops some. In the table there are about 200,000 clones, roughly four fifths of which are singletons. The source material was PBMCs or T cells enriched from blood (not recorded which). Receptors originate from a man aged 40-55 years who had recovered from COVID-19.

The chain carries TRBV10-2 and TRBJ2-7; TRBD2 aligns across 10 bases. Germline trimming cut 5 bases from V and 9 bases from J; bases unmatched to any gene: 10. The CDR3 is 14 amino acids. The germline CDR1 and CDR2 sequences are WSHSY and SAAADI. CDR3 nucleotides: TGCGCCAGCAGTCGAGGACTAGCGGAGGTCAGGCAGTACTTC. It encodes CASSRGLAEVRQYF.

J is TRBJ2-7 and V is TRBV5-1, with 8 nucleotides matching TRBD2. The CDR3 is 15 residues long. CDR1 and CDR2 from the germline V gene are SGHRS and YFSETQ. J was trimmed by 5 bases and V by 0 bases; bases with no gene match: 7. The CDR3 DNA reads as TGCGCCAGCAGCTTGGCCGGGGGGGGTACCCACGAGCAGTACTTC. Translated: CASSLAGGGTHEQYF. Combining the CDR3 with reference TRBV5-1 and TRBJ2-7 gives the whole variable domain KAGVTQTPRYLIKTRGQQVTLSCSPISGHRSVSWYQQTPGQGLQFLFEYFSETQRNKGNFPGRFSGRQFSNSRSEMNVSTLELGDSALYLCASSLAGGGTHEQYFGPGTRLTVT.

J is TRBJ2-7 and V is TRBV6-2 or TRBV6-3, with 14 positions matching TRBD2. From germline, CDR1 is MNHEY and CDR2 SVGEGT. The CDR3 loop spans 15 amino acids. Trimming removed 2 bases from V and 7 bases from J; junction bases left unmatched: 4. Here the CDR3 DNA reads TGTGCCAGCAGTTACGGACTAGCGGGAGGCGGTGAGCAGTACGTC. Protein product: CASSYGLAGGGEQYV.

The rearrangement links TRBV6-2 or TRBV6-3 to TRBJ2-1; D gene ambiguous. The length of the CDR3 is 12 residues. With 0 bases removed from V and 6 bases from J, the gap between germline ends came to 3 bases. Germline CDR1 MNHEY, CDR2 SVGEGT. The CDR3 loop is CASSYSSNEQFF. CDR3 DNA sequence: TGTGCCAGCAGTTACTCGAGCAATGAGCAGTTCTTC.